Presented here are 13 T cell receptor beta chains from one specimen sequenced in a study of OX40 agonist ivuxolimab in advanced cancers. Produced via immunoSEQ multiplex PCR; TCRdb's table is partial and in-frame only. The sample yields roughly 80,000 clones, 80% to 95% seen once. The sample was CD4+ or CD8+ T cells sorted from blood, taken in a trial of the OX40 agonist ivuxolimab. The receptors were sampled from an adult with an advanced solid tumor such as melanoma, head and neck, liver or kidney cancer.

This chain connects TRBV11-2 to TRBJ2-3; D assignment may be TRBD1 or TRBD2 (5 bases each). V was clipped by 1 base and J by 2 bases, with 13 bases between them. Germline CDR1 SGHAT, CDR2 FQNNGV. The CDR3 runs to 16 residues. The DNA of the CDR3 is TGTGCCAGCAGCTTAGGAGGGGACCGTTACACAGATACGCAGTATTTT. Its translation: CASSLGGDRYTDTQYF.

The chain has TRBV19 and TRBJ2-2; weak D call: TRBD2 (6 bases). Trimming shortened V by 7 bases and J by 0 bases, and 12 bases separated the two germline ends. There are 15 residues in the CDR3. CDR1 and CDR2 from the germline V gene are LNHDA and SQIVND (reference sequence). CDR3 in DNA: TGTGCCAGTATTTGGGGCGGGGCGAACACCGGGGAGCTGTTTTTT. It yields the protein CASIWGGANTGELFF.

The chain links TRBV18 to TRBJ1-5; perhaps TRBD1 as D (6 bases). Germline V gene sequence: CDR1 KGHSH, CDR2 LQKENI. V was shortened by 4 bases and J by 4 bases, with 11 bases between the two germline ends. The CDR3 extends over 14 amino acids. CDR3 residues: CASSRGGTNQPQHF. The CDR3 DNA reads as TGTGCCAGCTCACGAGGGGGAACAAATCAGCCCCAGCATTTT.

The rearrangement uses TRBV7-5 and TRBJ2-1; the DNA was not used to check the table's D call, TRBD2. TRBV7-5 is deemed a pseudogene. CDR3 length: 15 amino acids. CDR3 residues: CVRSWEREHYNEQFF. The CDR3 bases are TGTGTCAGAAGCTGGGAGCGGGAGCACTACAATGAGCAGTTCTTC.

The rearrangement joins TRBV5-1 to TRBJ2-3; perhaps TRBD2 as D (5 bases). Germline V CDR1 and CDR2: SGHRS, YFSETQ. The CDR3 has 13 residues. V was cut by 4 bases and J by 5 bases, with 11 bases left in between. The CDR3 sequence: CASSQEAEDTQYF. DNA of the CDR3: TGCGCCAGCAGCCAAGAAGCGGAAGATACGCAGTATTTT.

The chain couples TRBV15 to TRBJ2-3; the D gene is possibly TRBD1 (5 bases). The CDR3 extends over 16 amino acids. The V end was cut by 5 bases, the J end by 6 bases, with 21 bases between. From germline, CDR1 is LNHNV and CDR2 YYDKDF (reference sequence). The CDR3 loop is CATSLLQGLTWDTQYF. CDR3 sequence (DNA): TGTGCCACCAGCTTATTGCAGGGTTTGACGTGGGATACGCAGTATTTT.

V gene TRBV25-1 combines with J gene TRBJ1-1; D gene uncertain. The length of the CDR3 is 13 residues. Germline loops: CDR1 MGHDK, CDR2 SYGVNS. V lost 0 bases, J lost 5 bases, and 7 bases lay in between. The CDR3 protein is CASSEYARTEAFF. The CDR3 DNA reads TGTGCCAGCAGTGAATATGCCCGGACTGAAGCTTTCTTT.

This clone appeared once. The chain uses TRBV10-1 and TRBJ2-5, with TRBD1 identical over 7 bases. Trimming cost V 6 bases and J 0 bases; bases outside gene matches: 7. This CDR3 spans 15 amino acids. Germline CDR1 is WNHNN and CDR2 is SYGVQD (reference sequence). The DNA for the CDR3 is TGCGCCAGCAGGGAGGTTACAGGGGACCAAGAGACCCAGTACTTC. The encoded protein is CASREVTGDQETQYF.

The J gene is TRBJ2-1, the V gene TRBV11-2; 9 bases map to TRBD1. From germline, CDR1 is SGHAT and CDR2 FQNNGV. There are 15 residues in the CDR3. With V trimmed by 4 bases and J by 5 bases, 6 bases remained unmatched. The CDR3 nucleotides are TGTGCCAGCAGCTCCGGGACAGGGTCACACAATGAGCAGTTCTTC. Its protein is CASSSGTGSHNEQFF.

The V call is TRBV15, the J call TRBJ1-4, with D unclear. The CDR3 contains 14 residues. Trimming stripped 4 bases from V and 7 bases from J, with 13 bases between. From germline, CDR1 is LNHNV and CDR2 YYDKDF (reference sequence). This chain's CDR3 is CATSTGLSGEKLFF. CDR3 nucleotide sequence: TGTGCCACCAGCACCGGACTAAGCGGTGAAAAACTGTTTTTT.

The chain recombines TRBV21-1 with TRBJ2-5; TRBD2, the table's D call, was not compared with the DNA. TRBV21-1 is recorded as a pseudogene. This CDR3 spans 18 amino acids. The CDR3 sequence is CASSKGGLADYIQETQYF. The CDR3 bases are TGTGCCAGCAGCAAAGGGGGACTAGCGGATTACATCCAAGAGACCCAGTACTTC.

The V gene is TRBV5-4, the J gene TRBJ1-3; tentative D call: TRBD1 (5 bases). The CDR3 runs 15 residues. The germline V gene encodes CDR1 SGHNT and CDR2 YYREEE (reference sequence). V gave up 6 bases and J gave up 0 bases, with 13 bases separating them. The CDR3 bases are TGTGCCAGCACCCATCGGGGGGGCTCTGGAAACACCATATATTTT. This codes for CASTHRGGSGNTIYF.

The V gene is TRBV4-3, the J gene TRBJ2-3; tentative D call: TRBD1 (7 bases). This CDR3 comprises 16 residues. The V gene lost 1 base and the J gene lost 6 bases, with 17 bases spanning the gap. Germline V gene data show CDR1 as LGHNA and CDR2 as YSLEER. This CDR3 reads CASSQAKGAGRDTQYF. As DNA, the CDR3 is TGCGCCAGCAGCCAAGCGAAGGGGGCTGGGAGGGATACGCAGTATTTT.